These 19 T cell receptor beta chains originate from one sample sequenced in a study of a mutant IDH1 vaccine in newly diagnosed glioma. The time point is: week 11, during vaccination. Vaccine doses each comprised 300 ug of mutant IDH1 20-mer peptide, with topical imiquimod. Clones were sequenced by immunoSEQ multiplex PCR, and TCRdb holds only the in-frame ones, with some missing. The sample shows some 120,000 clones, 80% of them seen only once. Their cognate antigens are unknown. The material sequenced was PBMCs, taken from a glioma patient whose treatment included an IDH1 peptide vaccine. The receptors come from a man aged 40-50 years with glioma.

The V gene is TRBV19, the J gene TRBJ2-2; 13 bases align to TRBD2. The CDR3 extends over 17 amino acids. The V gene's germline CDR1 is LNHDA and CDR2 SQIVND (reference sequence). V lost 4 bases, J lost 7 bases, and 9 bases stayed unmatched. DNA for the CDR3: TGTGCCAGTAGTACCCTCTCCGGGACTAGCGGGGACGGGGAGCTGTTTTTT. It codes for CASSTLSGTSGDGELFF.

The chain employs TRBV12-5 and TRBJ1-2; D might be TRBD1 (5 bases). This CDR3 is 14 amino acids long. V was clipped by 6 bases and J by 0 bases, with 11 bases between them. CDR1 is LGHNT, CDR2 FRNRAP, per germline. DNA for the CDR3: TGTGCTAGTGGAGGGACGACCTCTAACTATGGCTACACCTTC. This translates into CASGGTTSNYGYTF.

The V gene is TRBV7-2, the J gene TRBJ2-6; unclear D gene. Germline loops: CDR1 SGHTA, CDR2 FQGNSA. Trimming left V 5 bases short and J 0 bases short, with 20 bases between. The CDR3 loop spans 19 amino acids. DNA of the CDR3: TGTGCCAGCAGCCTAGGGTCCGGGCTTCGGTACTCTGGGGCCAACGTCCTGACTTTC. Encoded protein: CASSLGSGLRYSGANVLTF.

The gene calls are TRBV18 and TRBJ1-5; D may be TRBD1 (5 bases). The V end lost 2 bases, the J end lost 5 bases, and 16 bases lay between the germline ends. Germline CDR1 reads KGHSH; CDR2 reads LQKENI. CDR3 length: 16 residues. CDR3 sequence: CASSPSRGELDQPQHF. CDR3 bases: TGTGCCAGCTCACCATCGAGGGGCGAATTGGATCAGCCCCAGCATTTT.

The chain has TRBV15 and TRBJ2-2; no clear D. The germline V gene has CDR1 LNHNV and CDR2 YYDKDF (reference sequence). V lost 0 bases to trimming and J lost 8 bases, with 7 bases between them. The CDR3 totals 13 residues. CDR3 loop: CATSRDRRGELFF. CDR3 DNA sequence: TGTGCCACCAGCAGAGATCGACGTGGGGAGCTGTTTTTT.

The J gene is TRBJ2-1, the V gene TRBV19; 10 nucleotides align to TRBD2. The CDR3 extends over 15 amino acids. Germline CDR1 and CDR2: LNHDA and SQIVND (reference sequence). Trimming at V came to 3 bases and at J to 7 bases, leaving 6 bases not matched to a gene. Here the CDR3 reads CASSMSGRAGNEQFF. The CDR3 region has the DNA TGTGCCAGTAGTATGAGCGGGAGGGCAGGGAATGAGCAGTTCTTC.

The gene calls are TRBV30 and TRBJ2-7; 10 bases align to TRBD2. The J segment lost 2 bases and the V segment lost 3 bases, leaving 4 bases of the junction unmatched. The CDR3 length is 14 residues. The germline gives CDR1 GTSNPN, CDR2 SVGIG (reference sequence). The CDR3 DNA reads as TGTGCCTGGAGAAAGAGCGGGAGGGCCTACGAGCAGTACTTC. This translates into CAWRKSGRAYEQYF.

The J gene is TRBJ1-3, the V gene TRBV9; D is uncertain. V was clipped by 0 bases and J by 6 bases, with 10 bases between them. The CDR3 runs 14 residues. Germline V gene data show CDR1 as SGDLS and CDR2 as YYNGEE. The CDR3, as DNA: TGTGCCAGCAGCGTAGTCGGCAGATCAAACACCATATATTTT. Translated, it gives CASSVVGRSNTIYF.

The chain employs TRBV5-1 and TRBJ1-1; D might be TRBD1 (5 bases). Germline lookup yields CDR1 SGHRS and CDR2 YFSETQ. The V end lost 7 bases, the J end lost 2 bases, and 15 bases lay between the germline ends. The CDR3 spans 14 residues. CDR3 bases: TGCGCCAGCGGACCGACAGTGCCCAACACTGAAGCTTTCTTT. This translates into CASGPTVPNTEAFF. Complete variable domain (other parts from reference TRBV5-1 and TRBJ1-1): KAGVTQTPRYLIKTRGQQVTLSCSPISGHRSVSWYQQTPGQGLQFLFEYFSETQRNKGNFPGRFSGRQFSNSRSEMNVSTLELGDSALYLCASGPTVPNTEAFFGQGTRLTVV.

V usage is TRBV4-3 and J usage is TRBJ2-3, with 15 bases identical to TRBD2. CDR1 is LGHNA and CDR2 is YSLEER in the germline V gene. V lost 1 base and J lost 4; bases outside the gene matches: 6. The CDR3 contains 18 residues. CDR3 in DNA: TGCGCCAGCAGCCAAGGAGGGGGACTAGCGGGAGGATCAGATACGCAGTATTTT. It codes for CASSQGGGLAGGSDTQYF.

The V call is TRBV9, the J call TRBJ2-7; 11 bases align to TRBD2. Germline V gives CDR1 SGDLS, CDR2 YYNGEE. This CDR3 has 16 residues. The junction had 9 bases not matched to a gene; V was cut back by 0 bases and J by 7 bases. The CDR3 nucleotides read TGTGCCAGCAGCGTAGAGTCCCTAGCGGGAGGTGGGGAGCAGTACTTC. Amino acid sequence: CASSVESLAGGGEQYF.

V and J are TRBV28 and TRBJ1-5; 7 bases align to TRBD1. V shed 2 bases and J 4 bases; nucleotides not matched to a gene: 11. Germline loops: CDR1 MDHEN, CDR2 SYDVKM. The CDR3 totals 17 residues. The CDR3 region has the DNA TGTGCCAGCAGTTTAAATAGGGGGCAGCGGGGGAATCAGCCCCAGCATTTT. Translation: CASSLNRGQRGNQPQHF.

The chain employs TRBV5-4 and TRBJ2-1; no clear D. CDR3 length equals 16 residues. CDR1 is SGHNT, CDR2 YYREEE, per germline (reference sequence). Between the trimmed V and J ends, which lost 4 bases and 3 bases, there was a span of 17 bases. CDR3 nucleotides: TGTGCCAGCAGCCAAGATTGGCGAGGTTACTACAATGAGCAGTTCTTC. It yields the protein CASSQDWRGYYNEQFF.

The CDR3, as DNA: TGCAGCGTAGCTACAGGGTACTATGGCTACACCTTC. Encoded protein: CSVATGYYGYTF. V usage is TRBV29-1 and J usage is TRBJ1-2; D perhaps matches TRBD1 (6 bases). Germline CDR1 reads SQVTM; CDR2 reads ANQGSEA. The CDR3 length is 12 residues. The V end was cut by 6 bases, the J end by 3 bases, with 11 bases between.

CDR3 residues: CASSPLGRGAFF. The CDR3 DNA reads as TGTGCCAGCAGCCCCCTCGGGAGGGGAGCTTTCTTT. The chain couples TRBV5-6 to TRBJ1-1, with D maybe TRBD1 (5 bases). The CDR3 has 12 residues. Per the germline V gene, CDR1 is SGHDT and CDR2 is YYEEEE. The V end was cut by 4 bases, the J end by 10 bases, with 14 bases between. The full variable domain, completed using reference TRBV5-6 and TRBJ1-1, is DAGVTQSPTHLIKTRGQQVTLRCSPKSGHDTVSWYQQALGQGPQFIFQYYEEEERQRGNFPDRFSGHQFPNYSSELNVNALLLGDSALYLCASSPLGRGAFFGQGTRLTVV.

The chain couples TRBV15 to TRBJ1-4; D possibly corresponds to TRBD1 (5 bases). The CDR3 loop spans 15 amino acids. Germline V gene data show CDR1 as LNHNV and CDR2 as YYDKDF (reference sequence). The V end lost 0 bases, the J end lost 8 bases, and 13 bases lay between the germline ends. The CDR3 spells CATSRDWGKGEKLFF. The CDR3 nucleotides are TGTGCCACCAGCAGAGATTGGGGGAAAGGCGAAAAACTGTTTTTT.

The chain couples TRBV4-1 to TRBJ2-5, with 14 nucleotides matching TRBD2. The CDR3 has 17 residues. Per germline, CDR1 MGHRA and CDR2 YSYEKL. V gave up 3 bases and J gave up 3 bases; unmatched junction bases: 6. The CDR3 DNA reads TGCGCCAGCAGCCATACCGGGACTAGCGGGAGTAAAGAGACCCAGTACTTC. Protein product: CASSHTGTSGSKETQYF.

This clone was recorded many times. V is TRBV18 and J is TRBJ2-1; 8 nucleotides align to TRBD1. J gave up 9 bases and V 2 bases, and 3 bases lay outside the gene matches. Germline values: CDR1 KGHSH, CDR2 LQKENI. CDR3 length: 13 residues. The CDR3 protein is CASSPTGGTEQFF. The CDR3 nucleotides read TGTGCCAGCTCACCAACAGGGGGAACTGAGCAGTTCTTC.

A single count supports this clone. V and J are TRBV28 and TRBJ1-1, with D possibly TRBD1 on 6 matching bases. V was pared by 5 bases and J by 1 base, with 11 bases between. Germline V gene sequence: CDR1 MDHEN, CDR2 SYDVKM. The CDR3 sequence is 14 residues long. The CDR3 sequence is CASSALTGNTEAFF. CDR3 bases: TGTGCCAGCAGTGCATTGACAGGGAACACTGAAGCTTTCTTT.